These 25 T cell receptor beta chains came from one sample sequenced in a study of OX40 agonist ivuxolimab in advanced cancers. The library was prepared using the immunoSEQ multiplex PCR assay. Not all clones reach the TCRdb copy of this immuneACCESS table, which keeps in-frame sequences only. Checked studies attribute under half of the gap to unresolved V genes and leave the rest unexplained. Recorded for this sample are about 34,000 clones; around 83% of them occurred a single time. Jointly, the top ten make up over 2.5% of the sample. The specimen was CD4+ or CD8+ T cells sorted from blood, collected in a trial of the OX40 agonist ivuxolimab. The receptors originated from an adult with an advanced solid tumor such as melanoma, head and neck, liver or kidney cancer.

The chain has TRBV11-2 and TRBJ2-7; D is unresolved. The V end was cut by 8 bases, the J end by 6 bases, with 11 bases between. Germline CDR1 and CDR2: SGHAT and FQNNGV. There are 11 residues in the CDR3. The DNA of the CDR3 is TGTGCCAGCGCACCTAGTGGCGAGCAGTACTTC. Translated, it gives CASAPSGEQYF.

The CDR3 here is CASSARSGLSYNEQFF. DNA of the CDR3: TGTGCCAGCAGCGCCCGTAGCGGGCTCTCCTACAATGAGCAGTTCTTC. The chain joins TRBV9 to TRBJ2-1; 7 bases are a match to TRBD2. The length of the CDR3 is 16 residues. V lost 3 bases to trimming and J lost 0 bases; unmatched junction nucleotides: 6. The germline V gene has CDR1 SGDLS and CDR2 YYNGEE.

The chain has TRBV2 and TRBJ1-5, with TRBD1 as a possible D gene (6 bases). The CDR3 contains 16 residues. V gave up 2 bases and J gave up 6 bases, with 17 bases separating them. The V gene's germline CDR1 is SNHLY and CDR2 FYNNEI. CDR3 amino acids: CASSEMGPRGGQPQHF. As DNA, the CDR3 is TGTGCCAGCAGTGAAATGGGGCCCAGGGGAGGTCAGCCCCAGCATTTT. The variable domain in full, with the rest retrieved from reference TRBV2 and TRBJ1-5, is EPEVTQTPSHQVTQMGQEVILRCVPISNHLYFYWYRQILGQKVEFLVSFYNNEISEKSEIFDDQFSVERPDGSNFTLKIRSTKLEDSAMYFCASSEMGPRGGQPQHFGDGTRLSIL.

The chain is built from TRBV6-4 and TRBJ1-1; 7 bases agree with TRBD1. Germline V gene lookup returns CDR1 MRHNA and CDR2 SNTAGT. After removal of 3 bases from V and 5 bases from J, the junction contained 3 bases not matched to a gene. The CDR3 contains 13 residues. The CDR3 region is CASSEQTGTEAFF. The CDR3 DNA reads TGTGCCAGCAGTGAACAGACAGGGACTGAAGCTTTCTTT.

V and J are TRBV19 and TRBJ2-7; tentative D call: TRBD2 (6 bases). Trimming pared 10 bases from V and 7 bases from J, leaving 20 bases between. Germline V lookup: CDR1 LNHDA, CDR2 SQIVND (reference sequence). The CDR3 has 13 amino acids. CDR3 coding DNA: TGTGCCACCAAGGGACTGGACCTACGGGAGCAGTACTTC. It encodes CATKGLDLREQYF.

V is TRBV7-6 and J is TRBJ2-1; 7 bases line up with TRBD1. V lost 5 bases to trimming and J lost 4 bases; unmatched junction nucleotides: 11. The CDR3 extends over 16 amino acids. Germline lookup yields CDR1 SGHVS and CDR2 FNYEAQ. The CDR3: CASSPQGPRRYNEQFF. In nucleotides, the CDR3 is TGTGCCAGCAGCCCACAGGGGCCGCGACGGTACAATGAGCAGTTCTTC. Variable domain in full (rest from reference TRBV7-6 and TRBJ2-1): GAGVSQSPRYKVTKRGQDVALRCDPISGHVSLYWYRQALGQGPEFLTYFNYEAQQDKSGLPNDRFSAERPEGSISTLTIQRTEQRDSAMYRCASSPQGPRRYNEQFFGPGTRLTVL.

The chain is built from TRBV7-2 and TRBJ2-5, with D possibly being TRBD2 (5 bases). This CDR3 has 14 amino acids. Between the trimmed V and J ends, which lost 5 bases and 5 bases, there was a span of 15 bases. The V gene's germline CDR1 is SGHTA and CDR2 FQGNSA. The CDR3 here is CASSPRGEGETQYF. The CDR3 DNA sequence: TGTGCCAGCAGCCCCCGGGGAGAAGGGGAGACCCAGTACTTC.

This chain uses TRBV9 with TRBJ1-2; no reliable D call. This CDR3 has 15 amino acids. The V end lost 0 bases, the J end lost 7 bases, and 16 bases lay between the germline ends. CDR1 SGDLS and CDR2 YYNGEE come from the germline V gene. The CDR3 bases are TGTGCCAGCAGCGTAGGACGGCCGGACCGGGGTGGCTACACCTTC. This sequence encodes CASSVGRPDRGGYTF.

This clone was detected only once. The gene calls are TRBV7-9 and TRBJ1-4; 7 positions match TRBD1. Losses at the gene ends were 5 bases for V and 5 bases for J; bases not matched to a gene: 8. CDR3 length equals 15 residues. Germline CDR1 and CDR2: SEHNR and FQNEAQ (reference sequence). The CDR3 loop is CASSTHRGINEKLFF. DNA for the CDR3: TGTGCCAGCAGCACCCACAGGGGAATCAATGAAAAACTGTTTTTT. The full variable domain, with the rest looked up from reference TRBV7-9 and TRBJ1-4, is DTGVSQNPRHKITKRGQNVTFRCDPISEHNRLYWYRQTLGQGPEFLTYFQNEAQLEKSRLLSDRFSAERPKGSFSTLEIQRTEQGDSAMYLCASSTHRGINEKLFFGSGTQLSVL.

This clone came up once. DNA for the CDR3: TGTGCCAGCAGCTTGGGACAGGTGGCCGGGGAGCTGTTTTTT. Its protein is CASSLGQVAGELFF. This sequence joins TRBV5-6 and TRBJ2-2; weak D call: TRBD1 (6 bases). Trimming shortened V by 0 bases and J by 6 bases, and 9 bases separated the two germline ends. Germline V gene lookup returns CDR1 SGHDT and CDR2 YYEEEE. The CDR3 length is 14 residues.

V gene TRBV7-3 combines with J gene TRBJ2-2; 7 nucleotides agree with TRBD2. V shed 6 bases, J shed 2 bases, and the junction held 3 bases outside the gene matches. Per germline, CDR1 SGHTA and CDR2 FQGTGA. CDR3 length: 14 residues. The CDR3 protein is CASRRGVNTGELFF. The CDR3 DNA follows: TGTGCCAGCAGACGGGGGGTTAACACCGGGGAGCTGTTTTTT.

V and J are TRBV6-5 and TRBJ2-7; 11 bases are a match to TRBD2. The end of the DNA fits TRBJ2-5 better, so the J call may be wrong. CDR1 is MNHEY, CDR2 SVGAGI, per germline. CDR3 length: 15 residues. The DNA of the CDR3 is TGTGCCAGCCGGAATAGCGGGGGGGCCGGGGAGACCCAGTACTTC. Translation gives CASRNSGGAGETQYF.

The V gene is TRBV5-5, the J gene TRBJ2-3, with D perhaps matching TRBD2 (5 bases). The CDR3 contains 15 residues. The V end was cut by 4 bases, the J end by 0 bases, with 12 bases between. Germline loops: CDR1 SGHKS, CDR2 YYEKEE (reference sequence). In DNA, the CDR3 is TGTGCCAGCAGCCCGACCCGGACTAGCACAGATACGCAGTATTTT. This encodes CASSPTRTSTDTQYF.

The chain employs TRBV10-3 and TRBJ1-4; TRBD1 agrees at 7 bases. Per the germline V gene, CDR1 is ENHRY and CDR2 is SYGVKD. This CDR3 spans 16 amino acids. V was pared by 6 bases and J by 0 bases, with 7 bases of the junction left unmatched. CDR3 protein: CAISRQGGTTNEKLFF. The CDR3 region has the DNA TGTGCCATCAGCCGACAGGGCGGAACAACTAATGAAAAACTGTTTTTT.

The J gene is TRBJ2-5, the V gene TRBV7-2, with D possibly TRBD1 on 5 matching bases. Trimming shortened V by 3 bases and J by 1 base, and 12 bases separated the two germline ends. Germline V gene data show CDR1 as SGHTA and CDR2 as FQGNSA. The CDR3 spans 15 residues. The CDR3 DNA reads TGTGCCAGCAGCTTTCAGGGATTTAGCCAAGAGACCCAGTACTTC. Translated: CASSFQGFSQETQYF. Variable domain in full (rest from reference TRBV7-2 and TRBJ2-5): GAGVSQSPSNKVTEKGKDVELRCDPISGHTALYWYRQSLGQGLEFLIYFQGNSAPDKSGLPSDRFSAERTGGSVSTLTIQRTQQEDSAVYLCASSFQGFSQETQYFGPGTRLLVL.

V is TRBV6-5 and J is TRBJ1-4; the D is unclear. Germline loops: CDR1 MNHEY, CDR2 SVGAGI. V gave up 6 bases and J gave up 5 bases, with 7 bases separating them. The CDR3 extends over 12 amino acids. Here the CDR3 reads CASRTRNEKLFF. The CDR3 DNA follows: TGTGCCAGCAGGACGAGGAATGAAAAACTGTTTTTT.

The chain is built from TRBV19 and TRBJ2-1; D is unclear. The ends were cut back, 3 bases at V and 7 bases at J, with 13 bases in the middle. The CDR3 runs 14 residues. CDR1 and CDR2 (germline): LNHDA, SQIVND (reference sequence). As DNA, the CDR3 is TGTGCCAGTAGTATTGAAGTGTTGGGGAATGAGCAGTTCTTC. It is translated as CASSIEVLGNEQFF. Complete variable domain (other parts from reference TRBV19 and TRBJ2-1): DGGITQSPKYLFRKEGQNVTLSCEQNLNHDAMYWYRQDPGQGLRLIYYSQIVNDFQKGDIAEGYSVSREKKESFPLTVTSAQKNPTAFYLCASSIEVLGNEQFFGPGTRLTVL.

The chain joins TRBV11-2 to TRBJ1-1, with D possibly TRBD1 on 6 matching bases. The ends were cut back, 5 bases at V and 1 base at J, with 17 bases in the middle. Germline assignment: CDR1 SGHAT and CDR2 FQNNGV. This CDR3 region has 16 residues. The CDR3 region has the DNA TGTGCCAGCAGCCGAGGGGGGCCGCCCCCGAACACTGAAGCTTTCTTT. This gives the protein CASSRGGPPPNTEAFF.

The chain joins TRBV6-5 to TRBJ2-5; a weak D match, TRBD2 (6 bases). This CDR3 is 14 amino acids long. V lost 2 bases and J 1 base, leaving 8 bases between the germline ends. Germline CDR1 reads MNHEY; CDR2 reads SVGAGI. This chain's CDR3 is CASSYVRGQETQYF. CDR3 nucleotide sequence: TGTGCCAGCAGTTACGTGCGGGGCCAAGAGACCCAGTACTTC.

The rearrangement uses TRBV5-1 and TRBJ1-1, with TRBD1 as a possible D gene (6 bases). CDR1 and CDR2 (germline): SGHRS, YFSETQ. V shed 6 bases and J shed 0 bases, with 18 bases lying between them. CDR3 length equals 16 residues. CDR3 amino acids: CASIRDIGSMNTEAFF. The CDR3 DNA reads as TGCGCCAGCATTCGGGACATCGGAAGTATGAACACTGAAGCTTTCTTT.

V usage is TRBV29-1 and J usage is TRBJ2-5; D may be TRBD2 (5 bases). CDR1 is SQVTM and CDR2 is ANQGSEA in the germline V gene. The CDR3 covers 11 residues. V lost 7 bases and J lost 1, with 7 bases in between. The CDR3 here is CSGRVQETQYF. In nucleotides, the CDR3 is TGCAGCGGGCGGGTCCAAGAGACCCAGTACTTC. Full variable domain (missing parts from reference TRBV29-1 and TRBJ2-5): SAVISQKPSRDICQRGTSLTIQCQVDSQVTMMFWYRQQPGQSLTLIATANQGSEATYESGFVIDKFPISRPNLTFSTLTVSNMSPEDSSIYLCSGRVQETQYFGPGTRLLVL.

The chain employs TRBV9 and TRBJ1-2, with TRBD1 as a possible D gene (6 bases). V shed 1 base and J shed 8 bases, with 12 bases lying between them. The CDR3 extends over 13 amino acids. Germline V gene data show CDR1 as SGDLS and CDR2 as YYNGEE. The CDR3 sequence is CASSVQGRGGYTF. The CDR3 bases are TGTGCCAGCAGCGTACAGGGGAGGGGCGGCTACACCTTC.

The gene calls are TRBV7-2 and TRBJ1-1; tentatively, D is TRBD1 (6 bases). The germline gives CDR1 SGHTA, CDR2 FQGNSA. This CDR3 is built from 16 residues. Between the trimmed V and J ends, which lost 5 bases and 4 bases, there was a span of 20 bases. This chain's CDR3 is CASSRDGGLASTEAFF. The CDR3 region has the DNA TGTGCCAGCAGCCGAGATGGGGGCTTGGCGAGCACTGAAGCTTTCTTT.

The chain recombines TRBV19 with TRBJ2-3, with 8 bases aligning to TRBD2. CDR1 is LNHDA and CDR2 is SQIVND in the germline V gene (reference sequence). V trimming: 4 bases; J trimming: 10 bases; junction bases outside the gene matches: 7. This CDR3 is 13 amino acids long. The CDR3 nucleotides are TGTGCCAGTAGTAACACGGGACTAGTCGCGCAGTATTTT. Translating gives CASSNTGLVAQYF.

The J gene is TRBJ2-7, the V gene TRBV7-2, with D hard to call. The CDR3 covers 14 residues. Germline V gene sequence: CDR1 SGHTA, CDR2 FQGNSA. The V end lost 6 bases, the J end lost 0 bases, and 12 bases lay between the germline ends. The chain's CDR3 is CASRSPALSYEQYF. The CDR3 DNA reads TGTGCCAGCAGGTCCCCGGCCCTCTCCTACGAGCAGTACTTC.